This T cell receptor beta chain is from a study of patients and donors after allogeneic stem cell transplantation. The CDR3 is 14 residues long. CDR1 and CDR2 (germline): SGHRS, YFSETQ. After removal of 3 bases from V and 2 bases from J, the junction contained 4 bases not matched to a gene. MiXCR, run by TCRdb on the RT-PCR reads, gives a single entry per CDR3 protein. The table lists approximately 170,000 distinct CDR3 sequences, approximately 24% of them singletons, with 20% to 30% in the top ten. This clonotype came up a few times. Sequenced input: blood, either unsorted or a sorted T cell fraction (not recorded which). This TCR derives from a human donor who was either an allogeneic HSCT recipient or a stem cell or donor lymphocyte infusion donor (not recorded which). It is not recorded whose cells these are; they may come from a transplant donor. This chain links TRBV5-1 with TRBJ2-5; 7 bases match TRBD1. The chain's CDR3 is CASSYPGQQETQYF. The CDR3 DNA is TGCGCCAGCAGCTATCCGGGACAGCAAGAGACCCAGTACTTC.